This T cell receptor beta chain comes out of a study of blood T cell repertoires in COVID-19. Assay: immunoSEQ multiplex PCR; the TCRdb copy retains only in-frame clones and omits some. The table records 27,000 or so clones, about 83% of them present only once. Germline V CDR1 and CDR2: DFQATT, SNEGSKA (reference sequence). J was trimmed by 7 bases and V by 3 bases; bases with no gene match: 8. The CDR3 has 15 amino acids. Sequencing input: peripheral blood. This clonotype was obtained from a man in his 70s with active COVID-19. The rearrangement links TRBV20-1 to TRBJ1-6; 8 positions agree with TRBD1. CDR3 sequence: CSASGQGAGNSPLHF. In nucleotides, the CDR3 is TGCAGTGCTAGTGGCCAGGGGGCTGGAAATTCACCCCTCCACTTT.